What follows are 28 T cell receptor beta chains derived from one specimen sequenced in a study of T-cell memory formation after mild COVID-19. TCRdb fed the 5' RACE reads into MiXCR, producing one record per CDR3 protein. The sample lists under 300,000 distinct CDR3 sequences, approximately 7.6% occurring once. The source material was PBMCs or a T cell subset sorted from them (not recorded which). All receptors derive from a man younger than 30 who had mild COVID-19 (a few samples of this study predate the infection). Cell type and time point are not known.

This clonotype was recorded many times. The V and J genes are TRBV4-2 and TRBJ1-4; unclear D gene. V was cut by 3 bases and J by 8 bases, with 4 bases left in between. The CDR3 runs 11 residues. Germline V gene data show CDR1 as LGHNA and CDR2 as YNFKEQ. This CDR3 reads CASSHGEKLFF. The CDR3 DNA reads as TGTGCCAGCAGCCATGGGGAAAAACTGTTTTTT.

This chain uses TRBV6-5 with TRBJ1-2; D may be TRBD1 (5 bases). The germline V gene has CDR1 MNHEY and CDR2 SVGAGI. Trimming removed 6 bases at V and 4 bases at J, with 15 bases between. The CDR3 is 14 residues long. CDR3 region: CASSHRGKGYGYTF. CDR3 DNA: TGTGCCAGCAGCCACCGGGGCAAAGGCTATGGCTACACCTTC.

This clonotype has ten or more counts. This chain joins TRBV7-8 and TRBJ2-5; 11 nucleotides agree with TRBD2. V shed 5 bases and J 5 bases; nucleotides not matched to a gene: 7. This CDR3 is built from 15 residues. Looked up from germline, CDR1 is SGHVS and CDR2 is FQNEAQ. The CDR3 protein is CASSRPTSGVETQYF. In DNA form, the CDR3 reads TGTGCCAGCAGCCGCCCGACTAGCGGGGTGGAGACCCAGTACTTC.

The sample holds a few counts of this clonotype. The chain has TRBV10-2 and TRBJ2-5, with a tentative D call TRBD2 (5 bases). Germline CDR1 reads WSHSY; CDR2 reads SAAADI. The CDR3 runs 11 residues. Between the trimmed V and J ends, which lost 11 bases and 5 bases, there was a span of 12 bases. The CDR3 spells CAAEGGETQYF. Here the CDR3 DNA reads TGCGCCGCTGAGGGTGGGGAGACCCAGTACTTC.

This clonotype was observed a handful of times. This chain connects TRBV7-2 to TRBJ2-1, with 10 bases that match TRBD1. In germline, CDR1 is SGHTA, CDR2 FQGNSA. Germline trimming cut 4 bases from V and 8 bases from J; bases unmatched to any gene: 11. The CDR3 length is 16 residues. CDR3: CASSSSGTGVYYEQFF. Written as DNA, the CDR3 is TGTGCCAGCAGCTCATCCGGGACAGGGGTATACTATGAGCAGTTCTTC. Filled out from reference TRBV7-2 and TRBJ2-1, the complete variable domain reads GAGVSQSPSNKVTEKGKDVELRCDPISGHTALYWYRQSLGQGLEFLIYFQGNSAPDKSGLPSDRFSAERTGGSVSTLTIQRTQQEDSAVYLCASSSSGTGVYYEQFFGPGTRLTVL.

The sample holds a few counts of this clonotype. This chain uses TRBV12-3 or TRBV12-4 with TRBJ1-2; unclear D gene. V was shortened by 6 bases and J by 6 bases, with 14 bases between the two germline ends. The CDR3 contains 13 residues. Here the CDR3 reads CASSPRSGHGYTF. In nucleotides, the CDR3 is TGTGCCAGCAGCCCCCGTAGCGGCCATGGCTACACCTTC.

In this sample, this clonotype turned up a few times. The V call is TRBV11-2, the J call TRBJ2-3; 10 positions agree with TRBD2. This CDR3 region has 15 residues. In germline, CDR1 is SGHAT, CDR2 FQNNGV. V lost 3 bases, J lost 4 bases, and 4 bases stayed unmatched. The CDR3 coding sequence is TGTGCCAGCAGCTTTGGGACTAGCGCTTCAGATACGCAGTATTTT. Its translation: CASSFGTSASDTQYF.

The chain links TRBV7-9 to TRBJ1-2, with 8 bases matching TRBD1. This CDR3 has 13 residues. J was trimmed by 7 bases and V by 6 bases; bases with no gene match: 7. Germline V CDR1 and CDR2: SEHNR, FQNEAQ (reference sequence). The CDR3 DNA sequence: TGTGCCAGCAGTTCACAGGGGGTCAGTGGCTACACCTTC. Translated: CASSSQGVSGYTF.

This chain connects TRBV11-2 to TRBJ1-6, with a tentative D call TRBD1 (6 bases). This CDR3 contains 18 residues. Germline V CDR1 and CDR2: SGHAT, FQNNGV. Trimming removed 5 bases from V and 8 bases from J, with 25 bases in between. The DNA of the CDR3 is TGTGCCAGCAGCAAAGACCTCCGGGACACAGGCCTTGATTCACCCCTCCACTTT. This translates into CASSKDLRDTGLDSPLHF.

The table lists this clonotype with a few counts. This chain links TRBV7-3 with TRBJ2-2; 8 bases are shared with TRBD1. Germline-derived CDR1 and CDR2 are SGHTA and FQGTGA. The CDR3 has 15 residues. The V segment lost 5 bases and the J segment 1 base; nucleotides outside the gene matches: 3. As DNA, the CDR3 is TGTGCCAGCAGCGAAGGGACAGGGAACACCGGGGAGCTGTTTTTT. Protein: CASSEGTGNTGELFF.

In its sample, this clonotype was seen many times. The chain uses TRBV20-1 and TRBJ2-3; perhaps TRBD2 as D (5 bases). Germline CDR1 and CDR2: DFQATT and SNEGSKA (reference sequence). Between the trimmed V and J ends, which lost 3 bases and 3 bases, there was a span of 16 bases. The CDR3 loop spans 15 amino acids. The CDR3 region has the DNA TGCAGTGCTAGCGGGGAGTATTACGGGACAGATACGCAGTATTTT. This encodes CSASGEYYGTDTQYF.

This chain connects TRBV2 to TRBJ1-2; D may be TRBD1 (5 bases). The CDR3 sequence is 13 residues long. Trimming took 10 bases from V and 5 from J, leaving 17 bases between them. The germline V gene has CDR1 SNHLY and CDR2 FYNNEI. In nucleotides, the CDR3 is TGTGCCATCCGACAGTCCACATTATATGGCTACACCTTC. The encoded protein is CAIRQSTLYGYTF.

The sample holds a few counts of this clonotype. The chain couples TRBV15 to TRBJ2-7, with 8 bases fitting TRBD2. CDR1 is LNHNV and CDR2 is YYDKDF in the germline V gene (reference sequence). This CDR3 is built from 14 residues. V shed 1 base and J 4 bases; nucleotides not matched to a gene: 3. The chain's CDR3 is CATSRGPSGYEQYV. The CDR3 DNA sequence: TGTGCCACCAGCAGAGGACCTAGCGGGTACGAGCAGTACGTC.

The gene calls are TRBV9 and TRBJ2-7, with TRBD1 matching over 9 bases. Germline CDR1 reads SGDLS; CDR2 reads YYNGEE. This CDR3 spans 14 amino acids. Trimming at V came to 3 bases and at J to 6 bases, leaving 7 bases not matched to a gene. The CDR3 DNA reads TGTGCCAGCAGCGCCGTGGACAGGGGTTCCGAGCAGTACTTC. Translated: CASSAVDRGSEQYF.

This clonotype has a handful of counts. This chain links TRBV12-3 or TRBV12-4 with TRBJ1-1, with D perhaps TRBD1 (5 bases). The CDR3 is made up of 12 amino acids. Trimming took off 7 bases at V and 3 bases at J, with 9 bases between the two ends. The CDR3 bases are TGTGCCAGCATCGGGGGATACACTGAAGCTTTCTTT. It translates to CASIGGYTEAFF.

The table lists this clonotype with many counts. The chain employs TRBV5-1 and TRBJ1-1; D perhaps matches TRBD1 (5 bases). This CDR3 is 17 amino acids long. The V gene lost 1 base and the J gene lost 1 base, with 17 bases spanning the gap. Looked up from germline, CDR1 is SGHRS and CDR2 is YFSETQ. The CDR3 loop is CASSLSGRAGGNTEAFF. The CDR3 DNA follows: TGCGCCAGCAGCTTGTCAGGCAGGGCTGGCGGGAACACTGAAGCTTTCTTT.

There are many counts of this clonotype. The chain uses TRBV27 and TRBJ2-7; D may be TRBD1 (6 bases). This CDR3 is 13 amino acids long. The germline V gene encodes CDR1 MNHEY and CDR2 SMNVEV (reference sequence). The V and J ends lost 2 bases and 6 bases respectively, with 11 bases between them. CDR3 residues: CASSLNFRGEQYF. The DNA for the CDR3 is TGTGCCAGCAGTTTAAATTTCAGGGGCGAGCAGTACTTC.

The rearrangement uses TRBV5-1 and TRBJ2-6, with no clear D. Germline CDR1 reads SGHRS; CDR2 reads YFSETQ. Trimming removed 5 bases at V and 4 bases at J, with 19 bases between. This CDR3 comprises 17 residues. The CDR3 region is CASRRKQESRGANVLTF. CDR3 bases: TGCGCCAGCAGGCGAAAACAAGAGTCTAGGGGGGCCAACGTCCTGACTTTC.

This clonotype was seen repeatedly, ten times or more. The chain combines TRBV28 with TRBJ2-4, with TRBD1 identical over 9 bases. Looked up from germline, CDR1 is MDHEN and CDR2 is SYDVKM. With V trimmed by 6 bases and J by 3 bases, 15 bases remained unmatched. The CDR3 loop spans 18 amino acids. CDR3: CASSPRPGTGSGKNIQYF. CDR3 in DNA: TGTGCCAGCAGCCCCCGTCCCGGGACAGGGTCGGGCAAAAACATTCAGTACTTC.

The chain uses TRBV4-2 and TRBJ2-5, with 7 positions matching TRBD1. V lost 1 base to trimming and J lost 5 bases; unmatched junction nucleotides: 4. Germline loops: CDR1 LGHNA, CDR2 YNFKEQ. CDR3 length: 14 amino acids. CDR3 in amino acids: CASSQGDSLETQYF. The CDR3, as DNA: TGTGCCAGCAGCCAAGGGGACAGTCTGGAGACCCAGTACTTC.

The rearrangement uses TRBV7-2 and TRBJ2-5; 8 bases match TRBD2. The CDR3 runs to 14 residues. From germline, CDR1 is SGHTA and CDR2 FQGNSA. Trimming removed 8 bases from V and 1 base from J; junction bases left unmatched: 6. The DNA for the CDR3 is TGTGCCAGCGCCGGCGGGGGGTCCCAAGAGACCCAGTACTTC. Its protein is CASAGGGSQETQYF.

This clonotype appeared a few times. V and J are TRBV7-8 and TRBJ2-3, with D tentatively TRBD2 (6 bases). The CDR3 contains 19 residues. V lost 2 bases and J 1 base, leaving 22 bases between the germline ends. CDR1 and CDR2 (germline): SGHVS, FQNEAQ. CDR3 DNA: TGTGCCAGCAGCTTAAGCCGGGGGAATCCACCTTCCGGCACAGATACGCAGTATTTT. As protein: CASSLSRGNPPSGTDTQYF.

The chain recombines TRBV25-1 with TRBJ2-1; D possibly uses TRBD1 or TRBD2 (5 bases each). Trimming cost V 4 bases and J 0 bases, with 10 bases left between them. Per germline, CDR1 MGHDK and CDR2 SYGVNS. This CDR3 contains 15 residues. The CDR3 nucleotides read TGTGCCAGCAGTGGTGTGGGGACCTCCTACAATGAGCAGTTCTTC. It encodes CASSGVGTSYNEQFF.

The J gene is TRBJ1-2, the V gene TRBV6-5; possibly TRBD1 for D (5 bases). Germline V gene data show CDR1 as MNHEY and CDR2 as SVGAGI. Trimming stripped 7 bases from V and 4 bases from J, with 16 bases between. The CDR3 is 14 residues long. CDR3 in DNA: TGTGCCAGCACATCTGTTCCGGGACTCTATGGCTACACCTTC. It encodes CASTSVPGLYGYTF.

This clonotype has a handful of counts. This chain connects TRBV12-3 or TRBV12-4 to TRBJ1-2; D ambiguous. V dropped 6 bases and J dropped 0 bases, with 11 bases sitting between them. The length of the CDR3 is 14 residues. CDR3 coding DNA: TGTGCCAGCAGCCAATCAGCTGCTAACTATGGCTACACCTTC. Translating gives CASSQSAANYGYTF.

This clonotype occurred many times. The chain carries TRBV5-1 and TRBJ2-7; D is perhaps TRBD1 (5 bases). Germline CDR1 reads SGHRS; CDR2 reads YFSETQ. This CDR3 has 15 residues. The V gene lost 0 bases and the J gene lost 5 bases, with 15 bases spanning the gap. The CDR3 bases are TGCGCCAGCAGCTTGGAAGGGCAGGGCAGCGACGAGCAGTACGTC. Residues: CASSLEGQGSDEQYV.

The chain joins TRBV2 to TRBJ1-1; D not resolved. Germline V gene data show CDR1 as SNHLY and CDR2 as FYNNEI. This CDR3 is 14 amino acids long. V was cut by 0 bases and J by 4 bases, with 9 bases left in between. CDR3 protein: CASSEAIRGTEAFF. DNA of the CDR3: TGTGCCAGCAGTGAAGCAATCAGAGGCACTGAAGCTTTCTTT.

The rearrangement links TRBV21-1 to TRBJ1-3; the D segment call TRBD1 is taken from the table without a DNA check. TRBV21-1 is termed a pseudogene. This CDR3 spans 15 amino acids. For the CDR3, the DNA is TGTGCCAGCAGCATTCCCGGCGGCTCTGGAAACACCATATATTTT. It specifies CASSIPGGSGNTIYF.